This T cell receptor beta chain was documented in a study of blood T cells in healthy people across ages (dated by TCRdb to about 2015). Describing the broader study: In model experiments, template switching captured about one uniquely barcoded TCR beta cDNA molecule for every two T cells. Age-related changes in TCR beta repertoire diversity were measured in the study by deep sequencing normalized with unique cDNA molecular identifiers. The donors were split into four age groups: young (average around 15 years), middle-aged (39), aged (62) and long-lived (approximately 80). To avoid experimental bias, donors of different ages were randomly spread across the sequencing lanes. Using the same blood draw, the study looked at two additional independent replicas of 1 million unique cDNA reads for two donors, one aged 18 to 29 and the other aged 80 or older.

About this clonotype itself: No antigen is known for it. Base-call qualities are not available, and no considerably larger clone is one nucleotide away.

The germline V gene specifies SGHAT as CDR1 and FQNNGV as CDR2. V is pared back by 1 base and J by 4 bases, with 16 bases lying between the germline termini. The CDR3 holds 17 amino acids from the cysteine to the phenylalanine. The read is trimmed to its CDR3 DNA, 51 bases read in frame from base 1. Donors were a few dozen systemically healthy Caucasian individuals from Russia aged roughly 6 to 90 years. Approximately 9.7 milliliters of peripheral blood were drawn from each donor into EDTA-treated Vacutainer tubes. Ficoll-Paque density-gradient centrifugation was used to isolate PBMCs, with at least 6.5 million per sample. Trizol reagent was used to extract total RNA from PBMCs, with at least 6 micrograms per sample. The percentages of naive CD45RAhigh/CD27high T cells were determined by flow cytometry on a PBMC aliquot from every donor. Library creation used 5' RACE. Sequencing was carried out with an Illumina HiSeq 2500. A second PCR of about 6 to 12 cycles was performed with a sample-barcoded 5' primer and a J-beta primer mix. A unique molecular identifier was introduced onto each TCR beta cDNA molecule by a template-switch 5' adaptor carrying 12 random nucleotides. At least 3 million CDR3-containing paired-end reads were obtained from each sample. First-strand cDNA was synthesized from all RNA with the Mint cDNA synthesis kit, primed by a TRBC-specific oligonucleotide. Following uracil-DNA glycosylase treatment, a first 18-cycle PCR with universal primers M1SS and BC2_uni_R was performed on all cDNA. As for the original processing: Each sample was normalized by randomly selecting 1 million high-quality reads, each carrying a distinct molecular identifier. Reads with shared molecular identifiers were discarded instead of being binned into consensus sequences. MiTCR, run with a Q25 quality threshold and the strictest error-elimination algorithm, handled CDR3 identification, clonotype clustering and error correction. A nonparametric unseen species model using Euler transformation provided a lower-bound estimate of total TCR beta diversity. The public reads were run again by TCRdb, first through fastp at Q25 and then through MiXCR, and only productive beta chains were kept. When rows share a CDR3 protein, they turn into one entry using the most common DNA and genes. These V and J calls rely on TCRdb rather than the paper's analysis. For this sample the table gives about 2 million distinct CDR3 sequences, of which roughly 50% were detected only once. The top ten hold around 2.1% of the sample.

Overall study results and their limits: Since profiling was done on bulk unsorted PBMCs, naive and antigen-experienced compartments could not be conclusively compared. Observed TCR beta diversity per million T cells fell roughly linearly with age, and a significant reduction was already apparent by age about 38. Because donor CMV infection status was unknown, age-related changes in expanded clonotypes were potentially confounded. A strong correlation was found between observed TCR beta diversity and the percentage of naive T cells measured by flow cytometry. Estimates of total diversity based on one million sequenced T cells were regarded as lower bounds and as underestimates. Compared with the aged group, the long-lived group had more naive CD4+ T cells, fewer expanded clones and increased TCR diversity, suggesting age selection.

Sample: blood. This chain is built from TRBV11-2 and TRBJ2-2; the D gene is not confidently resolved. The sequence was obtained from a woman in her 40s in good health. The nucleotide sequence is given as TGTGCCAGCAGCTTAGTCTCGGTGCTCTCGGGCACCGGGGAGCTGTTTTTT. This codes for CASSLVSVLSGTGELFF.